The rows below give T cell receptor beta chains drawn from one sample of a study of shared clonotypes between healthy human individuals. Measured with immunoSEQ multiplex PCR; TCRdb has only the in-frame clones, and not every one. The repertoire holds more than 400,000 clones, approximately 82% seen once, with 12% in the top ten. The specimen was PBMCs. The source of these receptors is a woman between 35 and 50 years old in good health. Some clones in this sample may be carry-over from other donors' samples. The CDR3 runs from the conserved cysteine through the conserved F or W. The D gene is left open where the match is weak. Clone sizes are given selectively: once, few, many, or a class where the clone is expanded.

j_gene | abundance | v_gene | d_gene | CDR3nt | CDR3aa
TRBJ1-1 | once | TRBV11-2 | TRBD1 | TGTGCCAGCAGCTTAAGGGGCCAGACAGGGAATACTGAAGCTTTCTTT | CASSLRGQTGNTEAFF
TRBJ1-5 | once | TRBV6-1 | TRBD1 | TGTGCCAGCAGTGGGGGACAGAGTGGCAATCAGCCCCAGCATTTT | CASSGGQSGNQPQHF
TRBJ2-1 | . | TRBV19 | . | TGTGCCAGTAGTATTATCGCGAGCTCCTACAATGAGCAGTTCTTC | CASSIIASSYNEQFF
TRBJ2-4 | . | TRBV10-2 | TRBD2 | TGCGCCAGCAGTGGGACTAGACAAGCCATTCAGTACTTC | CASSGTRQAIQYF
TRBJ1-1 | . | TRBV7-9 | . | TGTGCCAGCAGCTCCTGGGCCGGACGGAACACTGAAGCTTTCTTT | CASSSWAGRNTEAFF
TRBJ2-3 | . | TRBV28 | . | TGTGCCAGCAGCCCCGGACAGCTAACAGATACGCAGTATTTT | CASSPGQLTDTQYF
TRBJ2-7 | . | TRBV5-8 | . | TGTGCCAGCAGCTTCTCGCTTAGGTACGAGCAGTACTTC | CASSFSLRYEQYF
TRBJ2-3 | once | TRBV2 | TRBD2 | TGTGCCAGCCAACGGGGGGTCAGCACAGATACGCAGTATTTT | CASQRGVSTDTQYF
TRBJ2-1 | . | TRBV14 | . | TGTGCCAGCAGCCAGGCTTCTCAGCCCTACAATGAGCAGTTCTTC | CASSQASQPYNEQFF
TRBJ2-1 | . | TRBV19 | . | TGTGCCAGTAGTACCGCGAGGAGCTCCTACAATGAGCAGTTCTTC | CASSTARSSYNEQFF
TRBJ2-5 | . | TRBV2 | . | TGTGCCAGCAGTGAAGCGGAGGGAGGGGGAGAGACCCAGTACTTC | CASSEAEGGGETQYF
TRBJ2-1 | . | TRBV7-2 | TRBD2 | TGTGCCAGCAGCTCCAGAGGACTAGCGGTCAATGAGCAGTTCTTC | CASSSRGLAVNEQFF
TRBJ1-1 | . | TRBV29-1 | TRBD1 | TGCAGCATCGGGACAGCCCTGAACACTGAAGCTTTCTTT | CSIGTALNTEAFF
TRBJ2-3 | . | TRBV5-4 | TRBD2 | TGTGCCAGCAGCGCCGGCGGACTAGCGGGAGTTGTAGATACGCAGTATTTT | CASSAGGLAGVVDTQYF
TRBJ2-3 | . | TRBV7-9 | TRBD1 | TGTGCCAGCAGCTCCCTCCCGGGACAGGGCCACACAGATACGCAGTATTTT | CASSSLPGQGHTDTQYF
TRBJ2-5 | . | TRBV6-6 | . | TGTGCCAGCAGTTCGCCGACTAGTCGCGAGACCCAGTACTTC | CASSSPTSRETQYF
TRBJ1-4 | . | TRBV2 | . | TGTGCCAGCAGTGAAAGCGGCAGGAGTGTACTGTTTTTT | CASSESGRSVLFF
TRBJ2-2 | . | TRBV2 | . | TGTGCCAGCAGTAACCGACAGGTTAACACCGGGGAGCTGTTTTTT | CASSNRQVNTGELFF
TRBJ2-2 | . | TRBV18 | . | TGTGCCAGCTCACGCTCCCAGGGATCCGGGGAGCTGTTTTTT | CASSRSQGSGELFF
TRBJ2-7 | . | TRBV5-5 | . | TGTGCCAGCAGCTTGGCCCCGTTCTACGAGCAGTACTTC | CASSLAPFYEQYF
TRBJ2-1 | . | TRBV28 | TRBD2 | TGTGCCAGCAAAATGACTAGCGGGGCCCTGTACAATGAGCAGTTCTTC | CASKMTSGALYNEQFF
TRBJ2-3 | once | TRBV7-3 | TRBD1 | TGTGCCAGCAGTCAACAGGGGGATACGCAGTATTTT | CASSQQGDTQYF
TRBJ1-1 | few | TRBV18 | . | TGTGCCAGCTCACGCGGGCGACGGGGTTCTGAAGCTTTCTTT | CASSRGRRGSEAFF
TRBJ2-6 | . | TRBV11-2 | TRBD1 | TGTGCCAGCGTACAGGGGGCGGCTGGGGCCAACGTCCTGACTTTC | CASVQGAAGANVLTF
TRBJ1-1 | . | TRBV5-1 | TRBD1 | TGCGCCAGCAGCTTGCCGACAGGGGACACTGAAGCTTTCTTT | CASSLPTGDTEAFF
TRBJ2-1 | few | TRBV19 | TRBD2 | TGTGCCAGTAGTCCTGGGACTAGCGGGAGCTCCTACAATGAGCAGTTCTTC | CASSPGTSGSSYNEQFF
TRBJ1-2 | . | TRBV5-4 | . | TGTGCCAGCAGCTTGGTGGGTCCTAGTTATGGCTACACCTTC | CASSLVGPSYGYTF
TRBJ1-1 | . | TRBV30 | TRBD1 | TGTGCCTGGAGTGCCTACGGACAGGGGGCGAATACTGAAGCTTTCTTT | CAWSAYGQGANTEAFF
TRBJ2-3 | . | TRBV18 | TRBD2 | TGTGCCAGCTCACCACTCCGGACTAGCGGGAGGGATGCAGATACGCAGTATTTT | CASSPLRTSGRDADTQYF
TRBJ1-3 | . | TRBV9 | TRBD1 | TGTGCCAGCAGCGAGGGGGCAGAAATGAACACCATATATTTT | CASSEGAEMNTIYF
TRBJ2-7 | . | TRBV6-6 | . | TGTGCCAGCAGGTGGGGGGCGAGCTCCTACGAGCAGTACTTC | CASRWGASSYEQYF
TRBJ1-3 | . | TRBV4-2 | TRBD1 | TGTGCCAGCAGCCAATCCCCCGCCGGGACAGGGAGTGGAAACACCATATATTTT | CASSQSPAGTGSGNTIYF
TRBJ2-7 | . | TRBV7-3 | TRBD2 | TGTGCCAGCAGCTTAACTTTAAGCGGGAGCAACTACGAGCAGTACTTC | CASSLTLSGSNYEQYF
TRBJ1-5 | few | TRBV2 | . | TGTGCCAGCAGTGAAGCGGGTGTGGGAGGACAGCATTTT | CASSEAGVGGQHF
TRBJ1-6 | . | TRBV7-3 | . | TGTGCCAGCAGCTTAACCGAAAATTCACCCCTCCACTTT | CASSLTENSPLHF
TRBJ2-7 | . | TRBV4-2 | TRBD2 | TGTGCCAGCAGCCAAGAGGCCGGGAGGGCCTACGAGCAGTACTTC | CASSQEAGRAYEQYF
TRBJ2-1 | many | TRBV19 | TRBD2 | TGTGCCAGTAGTAAGCGGGAAATCAGCTACAATGAGCAGTTCTTC | CASSKREISYNEQFF
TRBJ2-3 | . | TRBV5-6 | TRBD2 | TGTGCCAGCAGCTTGGCGGCTAGCGGGAGCACAGATACGCAGTATTTT | CASSLAASGSTDTQYF
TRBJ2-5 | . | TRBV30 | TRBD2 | TGTGCCTGGAGGTTTCTAGCGGGAGGGGAGACCCAGTACTTC | CAWRFLAGGETQYF
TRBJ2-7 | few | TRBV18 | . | TGTGCCAGCTCACCATCCGGGGGCGAGTACGAGCAGTACTTC | CASSPSGGEYEQYF
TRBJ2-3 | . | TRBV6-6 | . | TGTGCCAGCAGTTACGGGCAGTACACAGATACGCAGTATTTT | CASSYGQYTDTQYF
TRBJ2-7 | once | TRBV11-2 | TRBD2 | TGTGCCAGCAGCCCGACTAGCGGGAAGGGCGAGCAGTACTTC | CASSPTSGKGEQYF
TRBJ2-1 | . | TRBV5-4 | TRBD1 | TGTGCCAGCAGCTTACCAGGACAGGGCGGTGAGCAGTTCTTC | CASSLPGQGGEQFF
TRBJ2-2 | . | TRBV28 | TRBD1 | TGTGCCATCCACAGGGGGGACACCGGGGAGCTGTTTTTT | CAIHRGDTGELFF
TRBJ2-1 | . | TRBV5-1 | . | TGCGCCAGCAGCTCAGGACAGACCTACAATGAGCAGTTCTTC | CASSSGQTYNEQFF
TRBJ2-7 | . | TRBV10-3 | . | TGTGCCATCAGTGAGGGGGGGACCTACGAGCAGTACTTC | CAISEGGTYEQYF
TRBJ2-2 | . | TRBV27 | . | TGTGCCAGCAGTTTCCAGCGGGACACCGGGGAGCTGTTTTTT | CASSFQRDTGELFF
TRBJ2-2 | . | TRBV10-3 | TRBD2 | TGTGCCATCAGTGGGCTAGCGGAGACCGGGGAGCTGTTTTTT | CAISGLAETGELFF
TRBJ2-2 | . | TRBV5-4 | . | TGTGCCAGCAGCCGGGACTCTTTTGGTGCCGGGGAGCTGTTTTTT | CASSRDSFGAGELFF